This T cell receptor beta chain was retrieved from a study of STAT5B mutations in CD4+ large granular lymphocyte leukemia (dated by TCRdb to between 2021 and 2023). About the full investigation: Among healthy controls, the CDR3 'QG' motif was associated with a particular HLA allele. The purity of purified fractions was confirmed by flow cytometry on FACSCanto II or FACSVerse to exceed 95% among lymphocytes. The TCRbeta repertoires of CD4+ T-cell large granular lymphocyte leukemia patients were compared with the TCRbeta repertoires of healthy blood donors.

Buffy coats from some 36 blood donors, supplied by the Finnish Red Cross blood service, were used as healthy controls. All TCR-sequenced material derived from peripheral blood: patient blood samples and healthy donor buffy coats. Peripheral blood mononuclear cells were isolated by Ficoll-Hypaque gradient centrifugation. CD4+ cells were purified magnetically from the buffy coats of healthy controls. The Gentra Puregene Cell and Tissue kit was used for genomic DNA extraction, and quantification was performed on a Qubit 2.0 fluorometer. The full study reports these points: Greater clonality appeared to be present in CD4-sorted patient repertoires than in healthy CD4+ repertoires, and the difference was retained after the putative leukemic clones were removed. The main leukemic clonotypes were found to be private to each patient, although around a quarter of the main leukemic clonotypes were detected at low frequency in the non-leukemic repertoires of other patients. Enrichment of TRBV06-family usage was observed among the top patient clones (8/27) relative to healthy controls (2/35). The data were not HLA-matched, and the higher clonality in CD4+ T-LGLL than in CD8+ T-LGLL could be due to the relatively small sample size.

In the germline V gene, CDR1 corresponds to MNHEY and CDR2 to SVGAGI. The germline V end is reduced by 7 bases and the J end by 8 bases; junction bases left unmatched: 9. The CDR3, cysteine through phenylalanine, is 14 amino acids long. Left in the record is the CDR3 DNA by itself, 42 bases read in frame from the first base. The immunoSEQ assay at survey resolution was used to sequence TCRbeta rearrangements from genomic DNA. Per the authors' processing: In the TCR sequencing data, the smallest productive clonotype frequency that could be detected was 2.59 x 10-5. Only productive TCRbeta rearrangements, meaning sequences that were complete and in-frame, were kept for the analyses. The clonality of each sample was calculated as Simpson clonality in the immunoSEQ Analyzer version 3.0. Clones were categorized by frequency as very rare, small, medium, large (1-20%) or hyperexpanded (>20%). Generation probabilities were estimated with OLGA 1.2.3, V-gene circos plots were generated with VDJtools, specificities were searched for in VDJdb, and CDR3 motifs were identified with GLIPH. TCRdb retrieved this table from immuneACCESS and kept in-frame rearrangements only. Not all clones are present; in checked studies, unresolved V genes account for under half, and no reason is known for the remainder. From that table come the V and J calls and clone size; the DNA was used to work out D and trimming. This sample lists under 30,000 clones; roughly 75% were detected once. The ten largest clones add up to roughly 3.2% of the sample.

In the case of this clone: What antigen it recognizes has not been identified. No much larger clone is present one base from it, and per-base qualities are unavailable.

The origin of this receptor is a human donor in good health. The sequence is built from TRBV6-5 and TRBJ1-2; TRBD1 lines up with 11 middle nucleotides. Sequenced input: CD4+ T cells from blood buffy coats. The CDR3 region reads CASKKGQGASGYTF. The DNA is as follows: TGTGCCAGCAAAAAAGGACAGGGGGCGAGCGGCTACACCTTC.